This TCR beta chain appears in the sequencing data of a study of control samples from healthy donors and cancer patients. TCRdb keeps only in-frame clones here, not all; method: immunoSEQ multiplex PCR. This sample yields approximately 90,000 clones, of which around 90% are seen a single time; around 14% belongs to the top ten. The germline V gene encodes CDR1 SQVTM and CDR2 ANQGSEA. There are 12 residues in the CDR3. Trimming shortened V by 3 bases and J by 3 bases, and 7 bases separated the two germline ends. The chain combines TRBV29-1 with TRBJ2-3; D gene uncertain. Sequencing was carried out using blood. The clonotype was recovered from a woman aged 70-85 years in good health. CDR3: CSVDAETDTQYF. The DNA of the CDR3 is TGCAGCGTTGATGCAGAGACAGATACGCAGTATTTT.